This T cell receptor (beta chain) originates from a study of long-term antiretroviral therapy in people with HIV. Overall study results and limits: Whereas controls had wider CDR3 length ranges, HIV repertoires had narrower ones. ART was followed by higher diversity that remained below transplant donor controls. Dating from 2004 to 2017, the blood was possibly obtained under older ART regimens.

This clone was counted between two and nine times. Antigen unknown. Trimming removed 1 base from V and 7 bases from J, with 6 bases in between. The CDR3 covers 11 residues. Germline values: CDR1 SGHDT, CDR2 YYEEEE. It was version v3.0 of the immunoSEQ assay that was run at survey level. The table came from immunoSEQ multiplex PCR; TCRdb's copy has only in-frame clones and leaves some out. The repertoire holds some 21,000 clones, approximately 79% seen once, with more than 10% in the top ten. People in the study who had HIV all got their treatment in the United States. The genes are TRBV5-6 and TRBJ2-7; D not resolved. Sequenced material: unsorted PBMCs, taken about 1.8 years before starting antiretroviral therapy. The receptor comes from a woman aged 40-49 years with HIV. This chain's CDR3 is CASSLRAEQYF. The CDR3 DNA is TGTGCCAGCAGCTTGAGGGCAGAGCAGTACTTC.